This TCR beta chain originates from a study of CXCR3-negative and CXCR3-positive naive CD8 T cells. Each CD8+ T cell subset was flow-sorted in triplicate. Every sort contained 270,000 or so cells. Germline CDR1 is SNHLY and CDR2 is FYNNEI. This CDR3 is 11 amino acids long. Libraries were UMI-labeled 5' RACE TRB cDNA. One entry per CDR3 protein, without DNA, is what TCRdb gives after re-calling the 5' RACE reads. The repertoire table contains about 130,000 distinct CDR3 sequences. The sequence derives from a human donor in good health. Some clones in this sample may be carry-over from other donors' samples. This chain connects TRBV2 to TRBJ2-1. Sample: naive CXCR3- CD8+ T cells from blood. Stated subset: CD45RO-CCR7+CD27+CD95- naive CD8+ T cells lacking CXCR3 (TNR3-). The CDR3 sequence is CASSEGGEQFF.